These T cell receptor beta chains were read from a single sample in a study of immune cell composition in non-small cell lung cancer. Assay: immunoSEQ multiplex PCR; the TCRdb copy retains only in-frame clones and omits some. Among several thousand clones listed, less than 80% were seen once. The material sequenced was non-adjacent lung tissue. The source is a human donor with non-small cell lung cancer. CDR3s include the opening cysteine and the closing phenylalanine or tryptophan. Fields, in order: D gene, clone size, J gene, V gene, CDR3 protein, CDR3 DNA. The D gene is left open where the match is weak. Not all rows give a size; the values are once, few, many and, for expanded clones, a class.

d_gene: TRBD2
abundance: NA
j_gene: TRBJ2-2
v_gene: TRBV16
CDR3aa: CASSQLWIAGITGELFF
CDR3nt: TGTGCCAGCAGCCAATTATGGATAGCGGGGATCACCGGGGAGCTGTTTTTT

d_gene: NA
abundance: once
j_gene: TRBJ2-5
v_gene: TRBV6-6
CDR3aa: CASSYLRGRQYF
CDR3nt: TGTGCCAGCAGTTACCTCAGGGGACGGCAGTACTTC

d_gene: NA
abundance: NA
j_gene: TRBJ2-7
v_gene: TRBV9
CDR3aa: CASSVVGSSYEQYF
CDR3nt: TGTGCCAGCAGCGTAGTAGGGAGCTCCTACGAGCAGTACTTC

d_gene: TRBD1
abundance: NA
j_gene: TRBJ2-3
v_gene: TRBV6-5
CDR3aa: CASRPTRDSPQYF
CDR3nt: TGTGCCAGCAGGCCAACCCGGGACAGCCCGCAGTATTTT

d_gene: TRBD2
abundance: NA
j_gene: TRBJ2-3
v_gene: TRBV9
CDR3aa: CASSPRLAGVSDTQYF
CDR3nt: TGTGCCAGCAGCCCACGACTAGCGGGGGTCTCAGATACGCAGTATTTT

d_gene: TRBD1
abundance: NA
j_gene: TRBJ1-1
v_gene: TRBV7-9
CDR3aa: CASSFPEQGTEAFF
CDR3nt: TGTGCCAGCAGCTTCCCCGAACAGGGGACTGAAGCTTTCTTT

d_gene: NA
abundance: medium-sized
j_gene: TRBJ1-1
v_gene: TRBV5-1
CDR3aa: CASSSGQMNTEAFF
CDR3nt: TGCGCCAGCAGCTCCGGACAGATGAACACTGAAGCTTTCTTT

d_gene: NA
abundance: NA
j_gene: TRBJ2-3
v_gene: TRBV19
CDR3aa: CASSAGTDTQYF
CDR3nt: TGTGCCAGTAGTGCAGGGACAGATACGCAGTATTTT

d_gene: NA
abundance: NA
j_gene: TRBJ2-5
v_gene: TRBV5-6
CDR3aa: CASSWEYQETQYF
CDR3nt: TGTGCCAGCAGCTGGGAGTACCAAGAGACCCAGTACTTC

d_gene: TRBD1
abundance: NA
j_gene: TRBJ1-5
v_gene: TRBV29-1
CDR3aa: CSAGTGYSQPQHF
CDR3nt: TGCAGCGCCGGGACAGGCTACAGTCAGCCCCAGCATTTT

d_gene: TRBD1
abundance: few
j_gene: TRBJ1-1
v_gene: TRBV2
CDR3aa: CASRTGTGNTEAFF
CDR3nt: TGTGCCAGCAGAACCGGGACAGGGAACACTGAAGCTTTCTTT

d_gene: NA
abundance: NA
j_gene: TRBJ1-2
v_gene: TRBV6-1
CDR3aa: CASSEPGGPNYGYTF
CDR3nt: TGTGCCAGCAGTGAACCCGGAGGTCCTAACTATGGCTACACCTTC

d_gene: NA
abundance: NA
j_gene: TRBJ1-3
v_gene: TRBV10-3
CDR3aa: CAISDLRGSGNTIYF
CDR3nt: TGTGCCATCAGTGACCTCAGGGGATCCGGAAACACCATATATTTT

d_gene: NA
abundance: NA
j_gene: TRBJ2-2
v_gene: TRBV18
CDR3aa: CASSPRLDNTGELFF
CDR3nt: TGTGCCAGCTCCCCACGGCTAGACAACACCGGGGAGCTGTTTTTT

d_gene: TRBD1
abundance: few
j_gene: TRBJ1-5
v_gene: TRBV5-1
CDR3aa: CASSLQGFQPQHF
CDR3nt: TGCGCCAGCAGCCTACAGGGGTTTCAGCCCCAGCATTTT

d_gene: NA
abundance: NA
j_gene: TRBJ1-1
v_gene: TRBV5-4
CDR3aa: CASSFIESGNTEAFF
CDR3nt: TGTGCCAGCAGCTTTATTGAAAGCGGGAACACTGAAGCTTTCTTT

d_gene: NA
abundance: NA
j_gene: TRBJ1-1
v_gene: TRBV5-1
CDR3aa: CASGQQVNTEAFF
CDR3nt: TGCGCCAGCGGACAACAGGTGAACACTGAAGCTTTCTTT

d_gene: NA
abundance: NA
j_gene: TRBJ1-1
v_gene: TRBV4-1
CDR3aa: CASSDRMYTEAFF
CDR3nt: TGCGCCAGCAGCGACAGGATGTACACTGAAGCTTTCTTT

d_gene: TRBD1
abundance: NA
j_gene: TRBJ2-5
v_gene: TRBV5-6
CDR3aa: CASSRTGPGETQYF
CDR3nt: TGTGCCAGCAGCCGGACAGGGCCTGGGGAGACCCAGTACTTC

d_gene: NA
abundance: NA
j_gene: TRBJ1-2
v_gene: TRBV5-4
CDR3aa: CASSSPLTGPHYTF
CDR3nt: TGTGCCAGCAGCTCACCACTAACAGGACCCCACTACACCTTC

d_gene: TRBD2
abundance: once
j_gene: TRBJ2-5
v_gene: TRBV6-1
CDR3aa: CASSVLAGGPETQYF
CDR3nt: TGTGCCAGCAGTGTACTAGCGGGGGGGCCGGAGACCCAGTACTTC

d_gene: TRBD1
abundance: NA
j_gene: TRBJ2-1
v_gene: TRBV10-3
CDR3aa: CAINLDRDNEQFF
CDR3nt: TGTGCCATCAATCTGGACAGGGACAATGAGCAGTTCTTC

d_gene: NA
abundance: once
j_gene: TRBJ2-7
v_gene: TRBV4-1
CDR3aa: CASSLRAGDVYEQYF
CDR3nt: TGCGCCAGCAGCCTGAGGGCAGGGGATGTCTACGAGCAGTACTTC

d_gene: NA
abundance: NA
j_gene: TRBJ1-1
v_gene: TRBV21-1
CDR3aa: CASSLGQGIHNTEAFF
CDR3nt: TGTGCCAGCAGCTTAGGACAGGGGATTCATAACACTGAAGCTTTCTTT

d_gene: TRBD1
abundance: NA
j_gene: TRBJ2-2
v_gene: TRBV7-9
CDR3aa: CASSLETGVTGELFF
CDR3nt: TGTGCCAGCAGCCTCGAGACAGGGGTGACCGGGGAGCTGTTTTTT

d_gene: NA
abundance: few
j_gene: TRBJ1-2
v_gene: TRBV28
CDR3aa: CASSFSGAGYGYTF
CDR3nt: TGTGCCAGCAGTTTTTCAGGGGCGGGCTATGGCTACACCTTC